The 26 T cell receptor beta chains presented below share a single source sample, sequenced in a study of cytomegalovirus exposure and HLA in healthy donors. PCR involved 60 Vbeta and 13 Jbeta primers. Data came from immunoSEQ multiplex PCR; TCRdb stores just in-frame clones and leaves some out. The sample lists some 120,000 clones; about 79% were seen once. Source material: PBMCs. Receptors were obtained from a man between 18 and 35 years old in good health and CMV-seronegative.

V usage is TRBV19 and J usage is TRBJ1-1, with D perhaps matching TRBD1 (6 bases). The V gene's germline CDR1 is LNHDA and CDR2 SQIVND (reference sequence). Trimming shortened V by 2 bases and J by 3 bases, and 7 bases separated the two germline ends. The CDR3 loop spans 13 amino acids. DNA of the CDR3: TGTGCCAGTAGTATAACAGGGTACACTGAAGCTTTCTTT. As protein: CASSITGYTEAFF.

The chain recombines TRBV19 with TRBJ1-1; D not resolved. The length of the CDR3 is 15 residues. Trimming removed 5 bases at V and 0 bases at J, with 13 bases between. Germline CDR1 and CDR2: LNHDA and SQIVND (reference sequence). CDR3 loop: CASSSPGLLNTEAFF. As DNA, the CDR3 is TGTGCCAGTAGTTCCCCCGGACTCTTGAACACTGAAGCTTTCTTT.

As for this clone: Other DNA sequences from this sample encode an identical CDR3 as well. The chain uses TRBV30 and TRBJ1-5; TRBD1 agrees at 9 bases. The CDR3 has 16 amino acids. Trimming at V came to 0 bases and at J to 4 bases, leaving 7 bases not matched to a gene. Germline CDR1 GTSNPN, CDR2 SVGIG (reference sequence). The CDR3 nucleotides read TGTGCCTGGAGTGTACTGGGGGGACAGGGTAATCAGCCCCAGCATTTT. Translated: CAWSVLGGQGNQPQHF.

The chain links TRBV5-1 to TRBJ1-1; D remains ambiguous. Germline loops: CDR1 SGHRS, CDR2 YFSETQ. V lost 3 bases, J lost 6 bases, and 9 bases lay in between. This CDR3 contains 12 residues. The CDR3 loop reads CASSSTGPEAFF. The DNA of the CDR3 is TGCGCCAGCAGCTCGACGGGTCCTGAAGCTTTCTTT.

This clone was counted once. The V call is TRBV2, the J call TRBJ2-5, with 13 bases fitting TRBD2. In germline, CDR1 is SNHLY, CDR2 FYNNEI. J lost 5 bases, V lost 8 bases, and 8 bases had no gene match. This CDR3 has 15 residues. CDR3 in amino acids: CASRDGLAGVETQYF. CDR3 sequence (DNA): TGTGCCAGCCGAGACGGACTAGCGGGAGTCGAGACCCAGTACTTC.

This clone appeared a few times. The chain has TRBV11-2 and TRBJ1-1, with TRBD1 matching 7 bases. The ends lost 5 bases at V and 2 bases at J; junction bases unmatched: 11. CDR3 length: 16 residues. The germline V gene encodes CDR1 SGHAT and CDR2 FQNNGV. The CDR3 bases are TGTGCCAGCAGCCTACGATGGGGACAGTCTAACACTGAAGCTTTCTTT. Its protein is CASSLRWGQSNTEAFF.

The chain is built from TRBV7-2 and TRBJ2-3, with TRBD2 matching 9 bases. Germline V gene data show CDR1 as SGHTA and CDR2 as FQGNSA. The CDR3 runs to 15 residues. V lost 3 bases, J lost 2 bases, and 3 bases stayed unmatched. CDR3 sequence: CASSFTSGYTDTQYF. CDR3 DNA: TGTGCCAGCAGCTTTACTAGCGGGTACACAGATACGCAGTATTTT.

Of note for this clone: Here the CDR3 omits its conserved ending phenylalanine or tryptophan, so a read error is the likely source. The chain employs TRBV28 and TRBJ1-5; 7 bases align to TRBD1. The J segment lost 6 bases and the V segment lost 2 bases, leaving 7 bases of the junction unmatched. The CDR3 has 15 amino acids. CDR1 is MDHEN and CDR2 is SYDVKM in the germline V gene. CDR3 amino acids: CASSLTGAIPQPQHV. CDR3 DNA: TGTGCCAGCAGTTTAACAGGGGCGATCCCTCAGCCCCAGCATGTT.

CDR3 in amino acids: CASSPTTGEANYGYTF. The CDR3 DNA sequence: TGTGCCAGCAGCCCCACGACAGGGGAAGCTAACTATGGCTACACCTTC. This chain uses TRBV9 with TRBJ1-2; 8 nucleotides align to TRBD1. Germline V CDR1 and CDR2: SGDLS, YYNGEE. V shed 4 bases and J 0 bases; nucleotides not matched to a gene: 8. The CDR3 loop spans 16 amino acids. The complete variable domain, with remaining parts taken from reference TRBV9 and TRBJ1-2, reads DSGVTQTPKHLITATGQRVTLRCSPRSGDLSVYWYQQSLDQGLQFLIQYYNGEERAKGNILERFSAQQFPDLHSELNLSSLELGDSALYFCASSPTTGEANYGYTFGSGTRLTVV.

V and J are TRBV27 and TRBJ2-7; no firm D call. V shed 4 bases and J shed 6 bases, with 7 bases lying between them. Looked up from germline, CDR1 is MNHEY and CDR2 is SMNVEV (reference sequence). The CDR3 is 11 residues long. The CDR3 nucleotides are TGTGCCAGCAGTTCTCAGTCCGAGCAGTACTTC. Encoded protein: CASSSQSEQYF.

DNA for the CDR3: TGTGCCAGCAGTAACCCCAGCGAGCAGTACGTC. Its protein is CASSNPSEQYV. The rearrangement uses TRBV28 and TRBJ2-7; D uncertain. V lost 5 bases and J lost 6, with 8 bases in between. There are 11 residues in the CDR3. CDR1 is MDHEN, CDR2 SYDVKM, per germline.

The V call is TRBV7-3, the J call TRBJ2-3, with 12 bases fitting TRBD2. Losses at the gene ends were 5 bases for V and 5 bases for J; bases not matched to a gene: 11. Per the germline V gene, CDR1 is SGHTA and CDR2 is FQGTGA. The CDR3 consists of 17 residues. The CDR3 DNA sequence: TGTGCCAGCAGCCCAAGGACTAGCGGGACTTTGAGAGATACGCAGTATTTT. The encoded protein is CASSPRTSGTLRDTQYF. Complete variable domain (other parts from reference TRBV7-3 and TRBJ2-3): GAGVSQTPSNKVTEKGKYVELRCDPISGHTALYWYRQSLGQGPEFLIYFQGTGAADDSGLPNDRFFAVRPEGSVSTLKIQRTERGDSAVYLCASSPRTSGTLRDTQYFGPGTRLTVL.

The chain recombines TRBV18 with TRBJ1-5; maybe TRBD1 (5 bases). V was clipped by 2 bases and J by 0 bases, with 8 bases between them. The CDR3 has 15 amino acids. CDR1 KGHSH and CDR2 LQKENI come from the germline V gene. CDR3 coding DNA: TGTGCCAGCTCACCAGGGGCCCATAGCAATCAGCCCCAGCATTTT. Translated, it gives CASSPGAHSNQPQHF. The full variable domain, completed using reference TRBV18 and TRBJ1-5, is NAGVMQNPRHLVRRRGQEARLRCSPMKGHSHVYWYRQLPEEGLKFMVYLQKENIIDESGMPKERFSAEFPKEGPSILRIQQVVRGDSAAYFCASSPGAHSNQPQHFGDGTRLSIL.

The chain has TRBV7-9 and TRBJ2-3; 10 bases fit TRBD2. The germline gives CDR1 SEHNR, CDR2 FQNEAQ (reference sequence). With 4 bases clipped from V and 5 bases from J, the junction kept 6 bases outside the gene matches. The CDR3 sequence is 15 residues long. The CDR3 sequence: CASSSSGRAIDTQYF. The CDR3 coding sequence is TGTGCCAGCAGCTCGAGCGGGAGGGCCATAGATACGCAGTATTTT.

The CDR3 loop reads CASSLTPLAGAPYEQYF. CDR3 DNA: TGTGCCAGCAGCTTAACGCCTCTAGCGGGAGCTCCCTACGAGCAGTACTTC. V and J are TRBV7-3 and TRBJ2-7, with TRBD2 matching over 10 bases. The CDR3 spans 17 residues. In germline, CDR1 is SGHTA, CDR2 FQGTGA. J was trimmed by 2 bases and V by 0 bases; bases with no gene match: 7.

This chain uses TRBV5-1 with TRBJ2-1; 9 nucleotides align to TRBD1. The CDR3 is 16 amino acids. From germline, CDR1 is SGHRS and CDR2 YFSETQ. The junction had 10 bases not matched to a gene; V was cut back by 0 bases and J by 9 bases. For the CDR3, the DNA is TGCGCCAGCAGCTTGGGCGGGACAGGGCCCGACGGTGAGCAGTTCTTC. It encodes CASSLGGTGPDGEQFF.

V usage is TRBV5-1 and J usage is TRBJ2-1; D is undetermined. CDR1 and CDR2 (germline): SGHRS, YFSETQ. The CDR3 is made up of 11 amino acids. Trimming took off 8 bases at V and 8 bases at J, with 11 bases between the two ends. The CDR3 sequence is CASTSNYEQFF. The DNA for the CDR3 is TGCGCCAGTACTTCGAACTATGAGCAGTTCTTC.

The rearrangement joins TRBV7-3 to TRBJ2-6; a possible D gene is TRBD1 (6 bases). The V gene lost 4 bases and the J gene lost 4 bases, with 11 bases spanning the gap. Germline CDR1 SGHTA, CDR2 FQGTGA. This CDR3 has 15 residues. Written as DNA, the CDR3 is TGTGCCAGCAGCTCATCCGGGACAGGGGCCAACGTCCTGACTTTC. This encodes CASSSSGTGANVLTF.

This chain links TRBV9 with TRBJ1-6, with 7 bases matching TRBD1. Germline CDR1 and CDR2: SGDLS and YYNGEE. CDR3 size: 15 residues. J lost 8 bases, V lost 3 bases, and 8 bases had no gene match. As DNA, the CDR3 is TGTGCCAGCAGCGGCACAGGGGCCGGGGATTCACCCCTCCACTTT. Its translation is CASSGTGAGDSPLHF.

The chain is built from TRBV30 and TRBJ2-1; D perhaps matches TRBD2 (6 bases). Germline values: CDR1 GTSNPN, CDR2 SVGIG (reference sequence). The CDR3 extends over 15 amino acids. V was pared by 6 bases and J by 6 bases, with 21 bases between. This CDR3 reads CACRLVEGDINEQFF. The CDR3 nucleotides read TGTGCCTGTAGACTGGTGGAGGGTGACATCAATGAGCAGTTCTTC.

The chain combines TRBV9 with TRBJ2-7; 8 bases map to TRBD1. Germline assignment: CDR1 SGDLS and CDR2 YYNGEE. V was clipped by 4 bases and J by 3 bases; unmatched bases: 12. The CDR3 consists of 16 residues. CDR3 sequence: CASSRGQGKGGYEQYF. CDR3 DNA sequence: TGTGCCAGCAGCCGCGGACAGGGAAAGGGCGGCTACGAGCAGTACTTC.

The rearrangement uses TRBV19 and TRBJ1-4, with D hard to call. Looked up from germline, CDR1 is LNHDA and CDR2 is SQIVND (reference sequence). The germline V and J ends were trimmed by 3 bases and 4 bases, with 12 bases remaining between them. The length of the CDR3 is 15 residues. The CDR3 DNA reads as TGTGCCAGTAGTATGGGAGGGATCCTTAATGAAAAACTGTTTTTT. This translates into CASSMGGILNEKLFF.

The genes are TRBV11-3 and TRBJ2-1, with D maybe TRBD2 (6 bases). The CDR3 has 14 amino acids. The germline V and J ends were trimmed by 3 bases and 9 bases, with 15 bases remaining between them. CDR1 and CDR2 (germline): SGHNT, YENEEA. CDR3 DNA: TGTGCCAGCAGCTTTTCCGGGACTCTTACTGAGCAGTTCTTC. Residues: CASSFSGTLTEQFF.

J is TRBJ2-3 and V is TRBV11-3; 7 nucleotides align to TRBD2. The V gene end was trimmed by 0 bases and the J gene end by 3 bases; junction bases not matched to a gene: 9. CDR3 length equals 17 residues. The germline CDR1 and CDR2 sequences are SGHNT and YENEEA. CDR3 nucleotides: TGTGCCAGCAGCTTAGAGCCCGGTGGCGGGGGTACAGATACGCAGTATTTT. Translation: CASSLEPGGGGTDTQYF.

The chain combines TRBV5-8 with TRBJ2-7, with D possibly matching TRBD1 (6 bases). This CDR3 has 13 amino acids. From germline, CDR1 is SGHTS and CDR2 YDEGEE. V lost 2 bases and J 4 bases, leaving 10 bases between the germline ends. CDR3 DNA: TGTGCCAGCAGCTTAACAAGGGGGTACGAGCAGTACTTC. Amino acids: CASSLTRGYEQYF.

This sequence joins TRBV6-6 and TRBJ2-1, with 13 bases fitting TRBD2. The CDR3 is 15 amino acids. Germline CDR1 reads MNHNY; CDR2 reads SVGAGI (reference sequence). With V trimmed by 2 bases and J by 8 bases, 3 bases remained unmatched. The CDR3 protein is CASSYPTSGRDEQFF. Here the CDR3 DNA reads TGTGCCAGCAGTTACCCAACTAGCGGGAGGGATGAGCAGTTCTTC.